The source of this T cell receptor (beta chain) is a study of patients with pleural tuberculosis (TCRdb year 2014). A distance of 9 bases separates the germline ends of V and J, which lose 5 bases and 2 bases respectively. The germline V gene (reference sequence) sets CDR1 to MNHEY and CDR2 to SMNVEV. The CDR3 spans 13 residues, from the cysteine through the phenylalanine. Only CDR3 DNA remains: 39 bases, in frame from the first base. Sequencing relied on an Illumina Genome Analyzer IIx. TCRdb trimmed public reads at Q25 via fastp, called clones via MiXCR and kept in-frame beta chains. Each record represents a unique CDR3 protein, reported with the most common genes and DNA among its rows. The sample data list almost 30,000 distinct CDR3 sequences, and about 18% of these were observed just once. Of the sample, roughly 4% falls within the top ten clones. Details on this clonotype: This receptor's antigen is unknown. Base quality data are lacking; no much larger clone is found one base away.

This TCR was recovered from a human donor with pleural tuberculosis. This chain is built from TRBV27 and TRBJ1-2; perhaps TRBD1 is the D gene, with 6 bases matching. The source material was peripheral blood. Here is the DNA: TGTGCCAGCAGTGGAGGGGGAAACTATGGCTACACCTTC. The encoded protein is CASSGGGNYGYTF.